This is a list of T cell receptor beta chains from one sample in a study of blood T cell repertoires in COVID-19. Only in-frame clones appear in the TCRdb table, and some are missing; sequencing was by immunoSEQ multiplex PCR. The sample lists 100,000 or so clones; around 94% were seen once. The specimen was peripheral blood. These receptor sequences come from a man between 50 and 59 years old with active COVID-19. The CDR3 runs from the conserved cysteine through the conserved F or W. Each record gives: J gene, D gene, clone size, V gene, CDR3 protein, CDR3 DNA. D genes are given only for firm matches. Clone sizes are given selectively: once, few, many, or a class where the clone is expanded.

J gene: TRBJ2-1
D gene: TRBD2
clone size: -
V gene: TRBV9
CDR3 protein: CASSVELAGNYNEQFF
CDR3 DNA: TGTGCCAGCAGCGTAGAACTAGCGGGAAACTACAATGAGCAGTTCTTC

J gene: TRBJ2-5
D gene: TRBD1
clone size: -
V gene: TRBV24-1
CDR3 protein: CATSDFGGQGFVETQYF
CDR3 DNA: TGTGCCACCAGTGATTTTGGGGGACAGGGTTTTGTGGAGACCCAGTACTTC

J gene: TRBJ2-1
D gene: -
clone size: -
V gene: TRBV24-1
CDR3 protein: CATSDIQGPGRNEQFF
CDR3 DNA: TGTGCCACCAGTGACATACAGGGTCCTGGGCGGAATGAGCAGTTCTTC

J gene: TRBJ2-3
D gene: TRBD2
clone size: -
V gene: TRBV24-1
CDR3 protein: CATSDPGLGTDTQYF
CDR3 DNA: TGTGCCACCAGTGACCCGGGACTAGGCACAGATACGCAGTATTTT

J gene: TRBJ2-1
D gene: TRBD1
clone size: -
V gene: TRBV19
CDR3 protein: CASSPGGSYNEQFF
CDR3 DNA: TGTGCCAGTAGTCCAGGGGGATCCTACAATGAGCAGTTCTTC

J gene: TRBJ1-2
D gene: TRBD1
clone size: -
V gene: TRBV14
CDR3 protein: CASSQRQGAISGYTF
CDR3 DNA: TGTGCCAGCAGCCAACGACAGGGGGCTATAAGTGGCTACACCTTC

J gene: TRBJ2-1
D gene: TRBD2
clone size: -
V gene: TRBV6-6
CDR3 protein: CASSHPSGRAAFYNEQFF
CDR3 DNA: TGTGCCAGCAGTCACCCTAGCGGGAGGGCCGCCTTCTACAATGAGCAGTTCTTC

J gene: TRBJ2-5
D gene: TRBD2
clone size: -
V gene: TRBV11-2
CDR3 protein: CASSPGLAGVTETQYF
CDR3 DNA: TGTGCCAGCAGTCCTGGACTAGCGGGAGTAACAGAGACCCAGTACTTC

J gene: TRBJ1-1
D gene: -
clone size: -
V gene: TRBV19
CDR3 protein: CASSIDLEIAIREAFF
CDR3 DNA: TGTGCCAGTAGTATAGATCTGGAGATAGCCATACGTGAAGCTTTCTTT

J gene: TRBJ2-1
D gene: TRBD2
clone size: -
V gene: TRBV7-8
CDR3 protein: CASSLSGRYNEQFF
CDR3 DNA: TGTGCCAGCAGCCTTAGCGGGCGCTACAATGAGCAGTTCTTC

J gene: TRBJ2-1
D gene: -
clone size: -
V gene: TRBV12-3/TRBV12-4
CDR3 protein: CASRPATVNEQFF
CDR3 DNA: TGTGCCAGCAGGCCGGCGACAGTCAATGAGCAGTTCTTC

J gene: TRBJ1-1
D gene: -
clone size: -
V gene: TRBV11-2
CDR3 protein: CASSHRGPQMNTEAFF
CDR3 DNA: TGTGCCAGCAGCCACCGCGGCCCCCAGATGAACACTGAAGCTTTCTTT

J gene: TRBJ1-4
D gene: -
clone size: -
V gene: TRBV20-1
CDR3 protein: CSASGFGEKLFF
CDR3 DNA: TGCAGTGCTAGTGGATTCGGTGAAAAACTGTTTTTT

J gene: TRBJ1-1
D gene: TRBD1
clone size: -
V gene: TRBV18
CDR3 protein: CASSPRQGNTEAFF
CDR3 DNA: TGTGCCAGCTCACCGCGACAGGGGAACACTGAAGCTTTCTTT

J gene: TRBJ1-1
D gene: -
clone size: -
V gene: TRBV12-3/TRBV12-4
CDR3 protein: CASSLSDKPEAFF
CDR3 DNA: TGTGCCAGCAGTTTATCGGACAAGCCTGAAGCTTTCTTT

J gene: TRBJ1-2
D gene: TRBD1
clone size: -
V gene: TRBV7-8
CDR3 protein: CASSLLTGGGGYTF
CDR3 DNA: TGTGCCAGCAGCTTACTAACAGGGGGTGGTGGCTACACCTTC

J gene: TRBJ2-5
D gene: TRBD2
clone size: once
V gene: TRBV6-5
CDR3 protein: CASSFLAVQETQYF
CDR3 DNA: TGTGCCAGCAGTTTCCTAGCGGTCCAAGAGACCCAGTACTTC